Listed here is a single T cell receptor beta chain. The data stem from a study of blood T cell repertoires in COVID-19. Study in general: Material from acute and convalescent COVID-19 was sourced from the United States, Italy and Spain. Sources were T cells, B-cell-depleted T cells, or PBMCs; the material itself was cDNA or gDNA.

This CDR3 spans 16 amino acids. Trimming removed 2 bases from V and 3 bases from J, with 15 bases in between. Per the germline V gene, CDR1 is MNHEY and CDR2 is SVGAGI. In terms of age and location, participants ranged from roughly 18 to 100 years and lived in under 30 US areas. The assay was immunoSEQ multiplex PCR, and TCRdb's table has in-frame clones only and misses some. The table includes some 190,000 clones, roughly 89% detected once. Source material: PBMCs or T cells enriched from blood (not recorded which). The V call is TRBV6-5, the J call TRBJ2-3, with D possibly TRBD2 on 7 matching bases. The sequence was obtained from a woman in her 40s with acute COVID-19. The CDR3 loop reads CASSYGSGGLTDTQYF. In nucleotides, the CDR3 is TGTGCCAGCAGTTACGGTTCGGGGGGCCTGACAGATACGCAGTATTTT.